This TCR beta chain was recovered during a study of T cell responses to AZD1222 COVID-19 vaccine. Some clones are missing from TCRdb's copy, which holds only in-frame ones; the method was immunoSEQ multiplex PCR. The sample lists 100,000 to 120,000 clones; less than 95% were seen once. Whole-study results and caveats: Mostly white British, mostly female donors; authors suggested clonal diversity may be underestimated.

This clone showed up just once. Its antigen is not known. This sequence was found in an adult who received the AZD1222 COVID-19 vaccine. The sequencing here drew on peripheral blood, taken 28 days after the second AZD1222 dose.

CDR3 protein: CSVETSGATDTQYF. DNA of the CDR3: TGCAGCGTTGAAACTAGCGGAGCAACAGATACGCAGTATTTT. This chain connects TRBV29-1 to TRBJ2-3, with 8 bases that match TRBD2. With V trimmed by 2 bases and J by 3 bases, 4 bases remained unmatched. This CDR3 has 14 amino acids. Germline CDR1 and CDR2: SQVTM and ANQGSEA.